The entry below gives a single TCR beta chain sequence along with its context. CDR1 is MDHEN and CDR2 is SYDVKM in the germline V gene. The trim removed 2 bases at V and 2 bases at J, leaving 4 bases unmatched. The CDR3 length is 16 residues. The sample comes from a study of shared clonotypes between healthy human individuals. Sequencing used immunoSEQ multiplex PCR; TCRdb keeps in-frame clones, though not all of them. The sample consists of hundreds of thousands of clones, roughly 72% of them appearing once. The origin of this receptor is a woman aged 40-49 years in good health. Some clones in this sample may be carry-over from other donors' samples. The rearrangement links TRBV28 to TRBJ2-7; 12 positions match TRBD2. The material sequenced was PBMCs. The CDR3 region is CASSLLTSGRAYEQYF. CDR3 sequence (DNA): TGTGCCAGCAGTTTACTGACTAGCGGGAGAGCCTACGAGCAGTACTTC.